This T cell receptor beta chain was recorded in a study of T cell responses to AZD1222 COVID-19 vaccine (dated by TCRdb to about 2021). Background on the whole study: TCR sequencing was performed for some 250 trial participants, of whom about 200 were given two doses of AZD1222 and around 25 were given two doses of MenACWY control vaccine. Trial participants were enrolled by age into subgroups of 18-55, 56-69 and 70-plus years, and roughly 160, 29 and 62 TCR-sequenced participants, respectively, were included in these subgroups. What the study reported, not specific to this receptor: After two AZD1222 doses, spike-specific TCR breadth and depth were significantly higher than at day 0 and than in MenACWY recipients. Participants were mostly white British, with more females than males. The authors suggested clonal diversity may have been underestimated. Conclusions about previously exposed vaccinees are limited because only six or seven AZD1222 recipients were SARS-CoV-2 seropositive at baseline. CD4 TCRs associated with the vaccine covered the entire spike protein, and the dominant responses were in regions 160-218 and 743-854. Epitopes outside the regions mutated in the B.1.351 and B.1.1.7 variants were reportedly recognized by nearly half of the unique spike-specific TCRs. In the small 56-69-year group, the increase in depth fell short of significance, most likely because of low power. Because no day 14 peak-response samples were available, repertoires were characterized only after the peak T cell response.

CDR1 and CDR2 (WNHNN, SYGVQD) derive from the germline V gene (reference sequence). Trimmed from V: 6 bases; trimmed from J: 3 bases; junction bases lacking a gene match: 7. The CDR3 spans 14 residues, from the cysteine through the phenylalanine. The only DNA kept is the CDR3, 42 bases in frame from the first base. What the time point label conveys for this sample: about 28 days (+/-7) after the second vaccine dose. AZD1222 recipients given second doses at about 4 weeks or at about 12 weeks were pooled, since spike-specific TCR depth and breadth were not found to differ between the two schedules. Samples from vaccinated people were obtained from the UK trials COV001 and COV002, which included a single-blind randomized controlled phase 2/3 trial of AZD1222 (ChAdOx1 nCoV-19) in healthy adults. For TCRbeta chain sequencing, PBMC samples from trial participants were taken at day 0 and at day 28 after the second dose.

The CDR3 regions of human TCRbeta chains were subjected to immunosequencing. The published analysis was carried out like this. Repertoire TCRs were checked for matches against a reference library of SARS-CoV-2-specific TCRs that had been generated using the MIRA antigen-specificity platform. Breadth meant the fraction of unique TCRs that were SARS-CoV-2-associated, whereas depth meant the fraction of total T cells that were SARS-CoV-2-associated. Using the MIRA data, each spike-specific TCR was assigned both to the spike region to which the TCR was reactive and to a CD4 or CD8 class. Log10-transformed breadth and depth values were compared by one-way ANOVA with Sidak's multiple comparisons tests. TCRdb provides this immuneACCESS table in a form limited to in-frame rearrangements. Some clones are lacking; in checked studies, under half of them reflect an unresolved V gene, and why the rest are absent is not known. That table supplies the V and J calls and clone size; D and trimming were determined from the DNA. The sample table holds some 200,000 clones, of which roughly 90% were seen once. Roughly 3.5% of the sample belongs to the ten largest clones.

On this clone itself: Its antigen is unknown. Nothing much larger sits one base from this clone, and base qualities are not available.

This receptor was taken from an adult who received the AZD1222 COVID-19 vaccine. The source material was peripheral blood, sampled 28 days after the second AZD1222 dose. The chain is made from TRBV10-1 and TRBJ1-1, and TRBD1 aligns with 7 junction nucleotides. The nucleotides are TGCGCCAGCAGCCGGGACAGAGGGGACACTGAAGCTTTCTTT. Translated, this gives CASSRDRGDTEAFF.